These T cell receptor beta chains were read from a single sample in a study of beta chain features in type 1 diabetes. Generated by immunoSEQ multiplex PCR, the TCRdb table keeps only in-frame clones and is missing some. The table includes about 210,000 clones, 11% detected once. Sequenced sample: central memory CD4+ T cells from blood. These receptors all come from a man aged 18 to 29 in good health. Both conserved end residues are part of each CDR3. D genes are given only for firm matches. Rows give clone size only sometimes, using once, few, many, or a class for an expanded clone.

few	TRBV7-2	TRBJ1-1	.	CASSGIGQRQAFF	TGTGCCAGCAGCGGAATTGGACAGAGACAAGCTTTCTTT
.	TRBV6-1	TRBJ2-7	.	CASTRSGDRPYEQYF	TGTGCCAGCACCCGAAGCGGGGACAGACCCTACGAGCAGTACTTC
.	TRBV6-5	TRBJ2-7	.	CASSYSSGYSYEQYF	TGTGCCAGCAGTTACTCGTCGGGGTACTCCTACGAGCAGTACTTC
few	TRBV15	TRBJ2-7	.	CATSRVGGYSYEQYF	TGTGCCACCAGCAGAGTCGGGGGTTACTCCTACGAGCAGTACTTC
many	TRBV15	TRBJ1-1	TRBD1	CATSRGGGTHTEAFF	TGTGCCACCAGCAGAGGAGGGGGCACACACACTGAAGCTTTCTTT
many	TRBV6-5	TRBJ2-3	.	CASSYQGGGYTDTQYF	TGTGCCAGCAGTTACCAAGGGGGGGGGTACACAGATACGCAGTATTTT
many	TRBV10-3	TRBJ1-5	.	CAINRDGANQPQHF	TGTGCCATCAACAGGGACGGAGCAAATCAGCCCCAGCATTTT
few	TRBV5-4	TRBJ2-7	.	CASSSAGDFYEQYF	TGTGCCAGCAGCTCCGCCGGGGATTTCTACGAGCAGTACTTC
.	TRBV29-1	TRBJ2-2	.	CSVENIATGELFF	TGCAGCGTTGAGAACATAGCGACCGGGGAGCTGTTTTTT
few	TRBV28	TRBJ1-5	.	CASTHRGNQPQHF	TGTGCCAGCACCCACCGGGGCAATCAGCCCCAGCATTTT
.	TRBV7-8	TRBJ2-5	.	CASSQLGTGLETQYF	TGTGCCAGCAGCCAACTGGGGACGGGGTTGGAGACCCAGTACTTC
many	TRBV30	TRBJ2-7	TRBD2	CAWSWSFSGRGAGYEQYF	TGTGCCTGGAGCTGGTCGTTTAGCGGGAGGGGCGCGGGTTACGAGCAGTACTTC
many	TRBV5-1	TRBJ2-1	.	CASSLGPGSNEQFF	TGCGCCAGCAGCTTGGGACCGGGGTCCAATGAGCAGTTCTTC
many	TRBV5-6	TRBJ1-1	TRBD1	CASSPTGENTEAFF	TGTGCCAGCAGCCCGACAGGGGAGAACACTGAAGCTTTCTTT
.	TRBV28	TRBJ2-1	.	CASSLRAREEFF	TGTGCCAGCAGCTTACGGGCTAGGGAGGAGTTCTTC
.	TRBV5-1	TRBJ2-5	.	CASSLTGFGETQYF	TGCGCCAGCAGCTTGACAGGGTTTGGAGAGACCCAGTACTTC
few	TRBV7-9	TRBJ2-5	.	CASSLNRETQYF	TGTGCCAGCAGCTTAAATCGGGAGACCCAGTACTTC
few	TRBV11-2	TRBJ2-7	TRBD2	CASSRESGGGTYEQYF	TGTGCCAGCAGCCGAGAATCGGGAGGGGGGACCTACGAGCAGTACTTC
few	TRBV10-3	TRBJ2-3	TRBD2	CAISHGLGGTDTQYF	TGTGCCATCAGTCACGGACTAGGGGGCACAGATACGCAGTATTTT
.	TRBV29-1	TRBJ2-7	TRBD2	CSVGGASGSQTYEQYF	TGCAGCGTTGGGGGGGCTAGCGGGAGCCAGACCTACGAGCAGTACTTC
few	TRBV4-1	TRBJ1-1	.	CASSLAPYTEAFF	TGCGCCAGCAGCCTTGCGCCCTACACTGAAGCTTTCTTT
few	TRBV5-4	TRBJ2-2	.	CASSLNREPAGELFF	TGTGCCAGCAGCTTGAATCGGGAGCCTGCCGGGGAGCTGTTTTTT
.	TRBV6-5	TRBJ2-1	TRBD1	CASSTGGLEQFF	TGTGCCAGCAGTACAGGGGGTTTGGAGCAGTTCTTC
.	TRBV10-3	TRBJ2-2	.	CAISERQALTGELFF	TGTGCCATCAGTGAAAGGCAGGCTCTGACCGGGGAGCTGTTTTTT
many	TRBV4-3	TRBJ2-3	TRBD2	CASSQEIGAGGSTDTQYF	TGCGCCAGCAGCCAAGAGATCGGAGCGGGAGGAAGCACAGATACGCAGTATTTT
few	TRBV29-1	TRBJ1-1	.	CSVGGGNTEAFF	TGCAGCGTTGGTGGAGGGAACACTGAAGCTTTCTTT
many	TRBV7-9	TRBJ1-2	.	CASSPDRWGYTF	TGTGCCAGCAGCCCCGACCGGTGGGGCTACACCTTC
.	TRBV29-1	TRBJ1-5	TRBD1	CSVATGGHQPQHF	TGCAGCGTTGCCACAGGGGGTCATCAGCCCCAGCATTTT
few	TRBV5-4	TRBJ2-3	.	CASSLRQRKDTQYF	TGTGCCAGCAGCTTGAGACAGCGGAAAGATACGCAGTATTTT
.	TRBV4-1	TRBJ2-4	TRBD2	CASSQDREGIQYF	TGCGCCAGCAGCCAAGATAGGGAGGGCATTCAGTACTTC
.	TRBV29-1	TRBJ2-1	.	CSAAGRMTYNEQFF	TGCAGCGCCGCGGGGCGGATGACCTACAATGAGCAGTTCTTC
few	TRBV5-1	TRBJ2-1	TRBD2	CASRLQTSGEQFF	TGCGCCAGCAGGCTCCAGACTAGCGGTGAGCAGTTCTTC
few	TRBV2	TRBJ2-7	TRBD2	CASGALGLAGVLGPYEQYF	TGTGCCAGCGGAGCACTGGGACTAGCGGGAGTATTAGGGCCCTACGAGCAGTACTTC
.	TRBV5-1	TRBJ2-4	TRBD2	CASSLGTSATYIQYF	TGCGCCAGCAGCTTAGGAACTAGCGCCACGTACATTCAGTACTTC
few	TRBV7-2	TRBJ2-1	TRBD1	CASSVDRATYNEQFF	TGTGCCAGCAGCGTCGACAGGGCCACCTACAATGAGCAGTTCTTC
many	TRBV7-2	TRBJ2-3	TRBD1	CASSHGQGFGTDTQYF	TGTGCCAGCAGCCATGGACAGGGGTTTGGGACAGATACGCAGTATTTT
few	TRBV7-8	TRBJ2-7	TRBD1	CASSLAGQGAPGHEQYF	TGTGCCAGCAGCTTAGCGGGACAGGGGGCGCCGGGCCACGAGCAGTACTTC
.	TRBV5-8	TRBJ2-5	.	CASSLAQTQYF	TGTGCCAGCAGCTTGGCGCAGACCCAGTACTTC
.	TRBV7-2	TRBJ2-5	.	CASSPAETQYF	TGTGCCAGCAGTCCGGCGGAGACCCAGTACTTC
.	TRBV5-4	TRBJ2-7	.	CASSLEPQSSYEQYF	TGTGCCAGCAGCTTGGAACCGCAGAGCTCCTACGAGCAGTACTTC
few	TRBV29-1	TRBJ1-1	.	CSVATRPSEAFF	TGCAGCGTCGCCACGCGGCCCTCTGAAGCTTTCTTT
few	TRBV5-1	TRBJ2-7	.	CASSLAGVDYEQYF	TGCGCCAGCAGCTTGGCAGGGGTGGACTACGAGCAGTACTTC
.	TRBV6-6	TRBJ1-5	.	CASTRGNQPQHF	TGTGCCAGCACCCGGGGCAATCAGCCCCAGCATTTT
many	TRBV9	TRBJ2-1	.	CASSSRVIDRDEQFF	TGTGCCAGCAGCTCCAGGGTGATTGATCGGGATGAGCAGTTCTTC
few	TRBV25-1	TRBJ1-4	.	CASSELASDNEKLFF	TGTGCCAGCAGTGAATTAGCGTCGGATAATGAAAAACTGTTTTTT
.	TRBV6-1	TRBJ1-1	.	CASRANTEAFF	TGTGCCAGCCGGGCCAACACTGAAGCTTTCTTT
few	TRBV30	TRBJ1-2	.	CAWSDGLPPYGYTF	TGTGCCTGGAGTGATGGGCTGCCTCCCTATGGCTACACCTTC
few	TRBV28	TRBJ1-5	.	CASSSVASNQPQHF	TGTGCCAGCAGTTCAGTTGCTAGCAATCAGCCCCAGCATTTT
many	TRBV29-1	TRBJ2-7	.	CSVEAGQGINEQYF	TGCAGCGTTGAAGCGGGTCAGGGGATAAACGAGCAGTACTTC
few	TRBV2	TRBJ2-2	.	CASSESRNGELFF	TGTGCCAGCAGTGAAAGCCGAAACGGGGAGCTGTTTTTT